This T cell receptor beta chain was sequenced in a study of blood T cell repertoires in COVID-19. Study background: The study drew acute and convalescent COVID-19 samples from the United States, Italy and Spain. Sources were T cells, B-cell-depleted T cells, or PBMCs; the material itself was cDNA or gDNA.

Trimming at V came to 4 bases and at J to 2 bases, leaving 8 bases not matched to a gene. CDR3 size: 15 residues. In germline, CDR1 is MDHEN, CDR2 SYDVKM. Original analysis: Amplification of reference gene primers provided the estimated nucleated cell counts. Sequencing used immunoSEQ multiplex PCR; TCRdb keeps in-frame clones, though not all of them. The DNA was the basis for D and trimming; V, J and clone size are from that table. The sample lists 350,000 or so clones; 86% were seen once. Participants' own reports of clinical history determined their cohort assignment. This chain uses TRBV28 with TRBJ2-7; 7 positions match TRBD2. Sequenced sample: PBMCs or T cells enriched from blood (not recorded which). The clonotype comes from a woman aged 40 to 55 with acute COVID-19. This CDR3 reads CASSSPSGMTYEQYF. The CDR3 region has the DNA TGTGCCAGCAGTTCCCCTAGCGGCATGACCTACGAGCAGTACTTC.